The clone carrying this TCR beta chain was seen a handful of times. The data were taken from a study of blood T cell repertoires in COVID-19. Study background: Donors in the United States, Italy and Spain gave samples during acute or convalescent COVID-19. The analysed material was cDNA or gDNA that came from T cells, B-cell-depleted T cells, or PBMCs.

CDR1 and CDR2 (germline): SGDLS, YYNGEE. The trim removed 4 bases at V and 4 bases at J, leaving 10 bases unmatched. The CDR3 loop spans 17 amino acids. The repertoire was sequenced with immunoSEQ multiplex PCR; TCRdb's copy has only in-frame clones and lacks some. The data show roughly 430,000 clones, nearly 90% seen once. Participant-reported clinical history was the basis for cohort assignment. The sample consisted of PBMCs or T cells enriched from blood (not recorded which). This chain joins TRBV9 and TRBJ1-6, with 8 bases lining up with TRBD1. The origin of this receptor is a woman between 40 and 55 years old with acute COVID-19. CDR3 in DNA: TGTGCCAGCAGCAGGGACAGGCTCGGAGAGTATAATTCACCCCTCCACTTT. The encoded protein is CASSRDRLGEYNSPLHF.